This TCR beta chain was profiled in a study of blood T cell repertoires in COVID-19. Study details: Material from acute and convalescent COVID-19 was sourced from the United States, Italy and Spain. PBMCs, B-cell-depleted T cells, or T cells provided the cDNA or gDNA that made up the material.

In the source study's methods: Amplified reference gene primers provided the basis for estimating nucleated cell counts. Here immunoSEQ multiplex PCR was the method, and the copy in TCRdb shows in-frame clones only, minus some. V and J calls plus clone size are reproduced from that table; the DNA served to infer D and trimming. The table has 65,000 to 75,000 clones, around 83% seen once. The clonotype was recovered from a man older than 75 with acute or convalescent COVID-19. The sample comprised peripheral blood.

The CDR3 DNA reads TGTGCCAGCAGCCCTATTCGACCGGGACAGGGATACTACGAGCAGTACTTC. Translated, it gives CASSPIRPGQGYYEQYF. The V gene is TRBV5-6, the J gene TRBJ2-7; 9 bases fit TRBD1. This CDR3 contains 17 residues. CDR1 SGHDT and CDR2 YYEEEE come from the germline V gene. Unmatched junction bases numbered 14, after V lost 4 bases and J lost 3 bases.